The 3 T cell receptor beta chains in this list originate from one sample, sequenced in a study of cytotoxic CD8 clonotypes in ibrutinib-treated CLL. Repertoires were generated with immunoSEQ multiplex PCR, while TCRdb's copy carries only in-frame clones and drops some. The top ten hold 13% of the sample, which has approximately 210,000 clones, roughly 72% seen once. The source material was PBMCs, sampled after 24 months of ibrutinib treatment. These receptors all stem from a human donor with chronic lymphocytic leukemia.

The gene calls are TRBV30 and TRBJ2-5; 7 bases are shared with TRBD1. The CDR3 sequence is 14 residues long. Germline values: CDR1 GTSNPN, CDR2 SVGIG (reference sequence). J was trimmed by 5 bases and V by 2 bases; bases with no gene match: 8. The CDR3 sequence is CAWSITGARETQYF. In DNA form, the CDR3 reads TGTGCCTGGAGTATAACAGGGGCGAGGGAGACCCAGTACTTC.

This clone was recorded a few times. This chain connects TRBV27 to TRBJ2-3; D remains unclear. Germline V CDR1 and CDR2: MNHEY, SMNVEV (reference sequence). The CDR3 has 13 amino acids. CDR3 region: CGSRLRTGDTQYF. The CDR3 region has the DNA TGTGGGTCCCGTCTGCGCACTGGAGATACGCAGTATTTT.

The rearrangement links TRBV5-1 to TRBJ2-7; 12 nucleotides match TRBD2. Germline trimming cut 3 bases from V and 6 bases from J; bases unmatched to any gene: 7. Germline V gene sequence: CDR1 SGHRS, CDR2 YFSETQ. The CDR3 extends over 15 amino acids. CDR3 loop: CASSWATSGSLEQYF. Written as DNA, the CDR3 is TGCGCCAGCAGCTGGGCGACTAGCGGGAGTCTCGAGCAGTACTTC.